The rows below give T cell receptor beta chains drawn from one sample of a study of T cells in Graves' hyperthyroidism and ophthalmopathy. TCRdb recomputed calls from the multiplex PCR reads with MiXCR, one row per CDR3 protein. This table holds around 300,000 distinct CDR3 sequences, less than 20% found once. The specimen sequenced was blood. These receptors were collected from a man in his fifties with Graves' ophthalmopathy. The CDR3 runs from the conserved cysteine through the conserved F or W. D genes are given only for firm matches. Size is stated for part of the rows, as once, few or many counts, or as a class when the clone is expanded.

TRBV5-5	TRBJ2-7	-	15	many	TGTGCCAGCAGCTTGATAGCAGGGGACTCCTACGAGCAGTACTTC	CASSLIAGDSYEQYF
TRBV5-6	TRBJ1-1	-	15	-	TGTGCCAACAGCTTGTACGGGGGGGCGAACACTGAAGCTTTCTTT	CANSLYGGANTEAFF
TRBV15	TRBJ2-3	-	17	many	TGTGCCACCAGCAGAGATCGGGTAGCAGCTAGCACAGATACGCAGTATTTT	CATSRDRVAASTDTQYF
TRBV19	TRBJ1-1	-	14	few	TGTGCCAGTATCCGGACAGCTATGAACACTGAAGCTTTCTTT	CASIRTAMNTEAFF
TRBV5-1	TRBJ2-3	-	16	-	TGCGCCAGCAGCTCTGGACTGCCTCCCAGCACAGATACGCAGTATTTT	CASSSGLPPSTDTQYF
TRBV28	TRBJ2-7	-	12	-	TGTGCCAGCAGTTTATACGGGTTCGAGCAGTACTTC	CASSLYGFEQYF
TRBV5-5	TRBJ2-2	-	14	few	TGTGCCAGCAGCACGGCCGACAGGCCCGGGGAGCTGTTTTTT	CASSTADRPGELFF
TRBV15	TRBJ2-3	-	15	-	TGTGCCACCAGCAGAGTCGGGATTGGCACAGATACGCAGTATTTT	CATSRVGIGTDTQYF
TRBV29-1	TRBJ1-1	-	14	many	TGCAGCCATTCTCCCGGCGGGGGCACCACTGAAGCTTTCTTT	CSHSPGGGTTEAFF
TRBV2	TRBJ1-1	-	14	many	TGTGCCAGCAGTCCAGGACAGACATACACTGAAGCTTTCTTT	CASSPGQTYTEAFF
TRBV28	TRBJ1-2	TRBD1	14	-	TGTGCCAGCAGTGAGACAGGGGGTGCCTATGGCTACACCTTC	CASSETGGAYGYTF
TRBV13	TRBJ1-1	-	13	-	TGTGCCAGCAGCATGACTATCAAGGCTGAAGCTTTCTTT	CASSMTIKAEAFF
TRBV4-1	TRBJ2-7	-	15	-	TGCGCCAGCAGCCAAGCCCCGGACTCGATTGGGGAGCAGTACTTC	CASSQAPDSIGEQYF
TRBV6-1	TRBJ2-1	TRBD2	16	few	TGTGCCAGCAGTGAAAGTGGTCTAGCGGGGTACAATGAGCAGTTCTTC	CASSESGLAGYNEQFF
TRBV24-1	TRBJ2-5	-	15	-	TGTGCCACCAGTGATACCCTCCGGGGGAGAGAGACCCAGTACTTC	CATSDTLRGRETQYF
TRBV9	TRBJ2-4	TRBD1	15	-	TGTGCCAGCAGCGTAGGCGGGACAGGGTTGAACATTCAGTACTTC	CASSVGGTGLNIQYF
TRBV5-1	TRBJ2-6	-	15	many	TGCGCCAGCAGCCCCGTACCCTCTGGGGCCAACGTCCTGACTTTC	CASSPVPSGANVLTF
TRBV11-2	TRBJ1-5	-	15	-	TGTGCCAGCAGCTTAGGGGCAGGGCCCGATCAGCCCCAGCATTTT	CASSLGAGPDQPQHF
TRBV9	TRBJ2-7	-	14	-	TGTGCCAGCAGCGTAGCTGACAATCCCTTAGGGCAGTACTTC	CASSVADNPLGQYF
TRBV2	TRBJ2-1	TRBD2	17	-	TGTGCCAGCGGGGGTACGGGAGGGCGGAGCTCCTACAATGAGCAGTTCTTC	CASGGTGGRSSYNEQFF
TRBV20-1	TRBJ1-1	TRBD1	13	many	TGCAGCGAACCAGGACAGGCGAACACTGAAGCTTTCTTT	CSEPGQANTEAFF
TRBV28	TRBJ2-1	-	16	many	TGTGCCAGCAGCCGCGGGTTGGGGGCCCCTTACAATGAGCAGTTCTTC	CASSRGLGAPYNEQFF
TRBV30	TRBJ2-5	-	13	many	TGTGCCTGGACCGGGGAGGGGGGAGAGACCCAGTACTTC	CAWTGEGGETQYF
TRBV7-3	TRBJ1-1	-	15	many	TGTGCCAGCAGCTTAGTTTCAGGGGATAGGGCTGAAGCTTTCTTT	CASSLVSGDRAEAFF
TRBV2	TRBJ2-7	-	11	many	TGTGCCAGCAGTCAAATGCCCGAGTTGTACTTC	CASSQMPELYF
TRBV6-2/TRBV6-3	TRBJ2-2	-	14	many	TGTGCCAGCAGTTATCGATCCGAGACCGGGGAGCTGTTTTTT	CASSYRSETGELFF
TRBV18	TRBJ2-7	-	13	few	TGTGCCAGCTCACCACCTGCTCAGACCGAGCAGTACTTC	CASSPPAQTEQYF
TRBV5-1	TRBJ2-3	TRBD2	15	few	TGCGCCAGCAGCTTGGAGTATGCGGGAGCAGATACGCAGTATTTT	CASSLEYAGADTQYF
TRBV20-1	TRBJ2-5	-	13	-	TGCAGTGCTCCCCCACCAGGGGAGGGGACCCAGTACTTC	CSAPPPGEGTQYF
TRBV5-4	TRBJ2-1	TRBD2	16	few	TGTGCCAGCAGCTTGGTGACTAGCGCGTCCTACAATGAGCAGTTCTTC	CASSLVTSASYNEQFF
TRBV6-1	TRBJ1-1	-	14	few	TGTGCCAGCAGGTCGACTCTTATGAACACTGAAGCTTTCTTT	CASRSTLMNTEAFF
TRBV4-1	TRBJ2-1	TRBD1	16	few	TGCGCCAGCAGCCCTGCCAGCGGAGGGGACAGGAATGAGCAGTTCTTC	CASSPASGGDRNEQFF
TRBV9	TRBJ2-2	-	14	few	TGTGCCAGCAGCGCCCTCTCAGGGTCCGGGGAGCTGTTTTTT	CASSALSGSGELFF
TRBV7-8	TRBJ1-5	TRBD1	14	-	TGTGCCAGCAGCCCAGGGGGGTCGGTTCTGCCCCAGCATTTT	CASSPGGSVLPQHF
TRBV28	TRBJ2-1	-	17	many	TGTGCCAGCAGTTTCTCGTCCGGGCGCAAGACCTACAATGAGCAGTTCTTC	CASSFSSGRKTYNEQFF
TRBV7-6	TRBJ1-3	-	16	-	TGTGCCAGCAGCCCCGGGGGGGGCCGGTCTGGGAACACCATATATTTT	CASSPGGGRSGNTIYF
TRBV27	TRBJ2-1	-	16	-	TGTGCCAGCAGTTCGTCGTCCTTGGGCTCCTACAATGAGCAGTTCTTC	CASSSSSLGSYNEQFF
TRBV5-5	TRBJ2-3	TRBD2	16	few	TGTGCCAGCAGCTTGGCCCAGGCGGGAGTGGCAGATACGCAGTATTTT	CASSLAQAGVADTQYF
TRBV29-1	TRBJ2-5	TRBD2	15	few	TGCAGCGTTGAAGGTTGGCTAGCGGGAGGAGAGACCCAGTACTTC	CSVEGWLAGGETQYF
TRBV6-1	TRBJ2-3	TRBD1	14	once	TGTGCCACACGACAGGGTACGGACACAGATACGCAGTATTTT	CATRQGTDTDTQYF
TRBV5-5	TRBJ2-3	TRBD1	16	many	TGTGCCAGCAGCTTGGGAGTGGGACAGGGAACAGATACGCAGTATTTT	CASSLGVGQGTDTQYF
TRBV15	TRBJ2-5	-	12	-	TGTGCCACGGGAGGCCTTAGGGAGACTCAGTACTTC	CATGGLRETQYF
TRBV28	TRBJ2-3	TRBD1	14	many	TGTGCCAGCAGTTTAAGGGGGACAGCAGATACGCAGTATTTT	CASSLRGTADTQYF
TRBV24-1	TRBJ1-4	-	12	-	TGTGCCAGGACGGTTCAAGCGGAAAAACTGTTTTTT	CARTVQAEKLFF
TRBV24-1	TRBJ2-2	-	16	-	TGTGCCACCAGTGATTTGCGGCAGGGGAGAACCGGGGAGCTGTTTTTT	CATSDLRQGRTGELFF
TRBV2	TRBJ2-5	TRBD1	19	many	TGTGCCAGCAGTACCTCTCTAACCCCGACAGGGGGCCCCCAAGAGACCCAGTACTTC	CASSTSLTPTGGPQETQYF
TRBV30	TRBJ2-1	-	13	many	TGTGCCTGGAAATCTGACCCGTACAATGAGCAGTTCTTC	CAWKSDPYNEQFF
TRBV6-1	TRBJ2-7	-	13	-	TGTGCCAGCAGTGAACGGGGCGTCAACGAGCAGTACTTC	CASSERGVNEQYF
TRBV5-1	TRBJ1-5	-	15	many	TGCGCCAGCAGCTTGGCCGAGGGAAGGAATCAGCCCCAGCATTTT	CASSLAEGRNQPQHF
TRBV6-1	TRBJ2-5	-	13	few	TGTGCCAGCAGGAGGAGCGGCCAAGAGACCCAGTACTTC	CASRRSGQETQYF
TRBV10-3	TRBJ2-7	-	12	many	TGTGCCATCAGCCCCACAGGGTTCGAGCAGTACTTC	CAISPTGFEQYF
TRBV6-1	TRBJ1-4	TRBD1	13	-	TGTGCCAGCAGCCGACAGGGAGGTGAAAAACTGTTTTTT	CASSRQGGEKLFF
TRBV7-2	TRBJ1-2	-	13	-	TGTGCCAGCAGCTCCTCTTTGAGGGGCGGCTACACCTTC	CASSSSLRGGYTF
TRBV20-1	TRBJ1-1	-	14	many	TGCAGTGCTAGATTGGTCAGGGAGAACACTGAAGCTTTCTTT	CSARLVRENTEAFF
TRBV11-2	TRBJ2-6	TRBD1	16	few	TGTGCCAGCAGGGCTCAGACAGGGGCTGGGGCCAACGTCCTGACTTTC	CASRAQTGAGANVLTF
TRBV9	TRBJ2-5	TRBD2	16	many	TGTGCCAGCAGCGTAGCTCCGGGAGGGTCCCAAGAGACCCAGTACTTC	CASSVAPGGSQETQYF
TRBV12-3/TRBV12-4	TRBJ1-2	-	13	many	TGTGCCACCTCCCCTGCGAATAACTATGGCTACACCTTC	CATSPANNYGYTF
TRBV10-3	TRBJ1-6	-	14	few	TGTGCCATCAGTGAGTCACCACGTAATTCACCCCTCCACTTT	CAISESPRNSPLHF
TRBV5-1	TRBJ2-1	TRBD2	15	few	TGCGCCAGCAGCTTGGCGACTAGCCCTTACAATGAGCAGTTCTTC	CASSLATSPYNEQFF
TRBV3-1	TRBJ2-7	TRBD2	16	few	TGTGCCAGCAGCCGGATCGGGGGGGAGGGATCCTACGAGCAGTACTTC	CASSRIGGEGSYEQYF